A single sample gave rise to the 17 T cell receptor beta chains below, sequenced in a study of T cell responses to AZD1222 COVID-19 vaccine. The table came from immunoSEQ multiplex PCR; TCRdb's copy has only in-frame clones and leaves some out. The sample shows 97,000 or so clones, more than 85% of them seen only once. Sample: peripheral blood, taken on day 0 of AZD1222 vaccination. Receptor source: an adult in good health.

The rearrangement uses TRBV18 and TRBJ2-5; D possibly matches TRBD1 or TRBD2 (5 bases each). V was trimmed by 1 base and J by 1 base, leaving 10 bases between them. The CDR3 covers 15 residues. The V gene's germline CDR1 is KGHSH and CDR2 LQKENI. The DNA of the CDR3 is TGTGCCAGCTCACCACGAGGGGCCGCCCAAGAGACCCAGTACTTC. As protein: CASSPRGAAQETQYF. The variable domain in full, with the rest retrieved from reference TRBV18 and TRBJ2-5, is NAGVMQNPRHLVRRRGQEARLRCSPMKGHSHVYWYRQLPEEGLKFMVYLQKENIIDESGMPKERFSAEFPKEGPSILRIQQVVRGDSAAYFCASSPRGAAQETQYFGPGTRLLVL.

This chain joins TRBV18 and TRBJ2-1; D not resolved. CDR1 is KGHSH, CDR2 LQKENI, per germline. The CDR3 spans 12 residues. V lost 2 bases, J lost 7 bases, and 6 bases lay in between. This CDR3 reads CASSPNYNEQFF. The CDR3 coding sequence is TGTGCCAGCTCACCAAATTATAATGAGCAGTTCTTC.

This clone has a handful of counts. This chain uses TRBV13 with TRBJ1-3; 7 bases fit TRBD1. After removal of 5 bases from V and 2 bases from J, the junction contained 12 bases not matched to a gene. Germline CDR1 is PRHDT and CDR2 is FYEKMQ (reference sequence). The CDR3 is 17 residues long. CDR3 amino acids: CASSTYRGGLTGNTIYF. The CDR3, as DNA: TGTGCCAGCAGCACCTACAGGGGCGGCCTCACTGGAAACACCATATATTTT.

The V and J genes are TRBV7-8 and TRBJ1-5, with TRBD1 as a possible D gene (6 bases). CDR1 and CDR2 from the germline V gene are SGHVS and FQNEAQ. The CDR3 sequence is 17 residues long. Trimming left V 1 base short and J 1 base short, with 14 bases between. The CDR3 reads CASSLGLKGGSNQPQHF. CDR3 DNA sequence: TGTGCCAGCAGCTTAGGTCTAAAGGGGGGAAGCAATCAGCCCCAGCATTTT.

The gene calls are TRBV28 and TRBJ1-5; 7 nucleotides agree with TRBD1. Trimming cost V 2 bases and J 1 base; bases outside gene matches: 8. The CDR3 runs to 17 residues. Germline V gene data show CDR1 as MDHEN and CDR2 as SYDVKM. CDR3 bases: TGTGCCAGCAGTTTAAGGGGGCGGGTATCGAGCAATCAGCCCCAGCATTTT. Its protein is CASSLRGRVSSNQPQHF.

The gene calls are TRBV2 and TRBJ1-6; the match to TRBD1 covers 8 bases. CDR1 SNHLY and CDR2 FYNNEI come from the germline V gene. The CDR3 has 16 amino acids. V was clipped by 5 bases and J by 7 bases; unmatched bases: 10. In DNA form, the CDR3 reads TGTGCCAGCAGTCGGACAGGGACTCCTTTGAATTCACCCCTCCACTTT. Residues: CASSRTGTPLNSPLHF.

This sequence joins TRBV6-5 and TRBJ1-2; D ambiguous. The CDR3 spans 12 residues. V dropped 7 bases and J dropped 0 bases, with 6 bases sitting between them. From germline, CDR1 is MNHEY and CDR2 SVGAGI. As DNA, the CDR3 is TGTGCCAGCATTGGGACTAACTATGGCTACACCTTC. It encodes CASIGTNYGYTF.

CDR3 protein: CASTPTRDEQYF. DNA of the CDR3: TGTGCCAGCACCCCGACCCGGGACGAGCAGTACTTC. The chain joins TRBV2 to TRBJ2-7; unclear D gene. Per germline, CDR1 SNHLY and CDR2 FYNNEI. Trimming took off 7 bases at V and 5 bases at J, with 12 bases between the two ends. The CDR3 has 12 residues.

This sequence joins TRBV7-2 and TRBJ2-3, with D perhaps TRBD1 or TRBD2 (6 bases each). Trimming removed 3 bases from V and 4 bases from J, with 14 bases in between. CDR3 length: 15 amino acids. Germline V gives CDR1 SGHTA, CDR2 FQGNSA. CDR3 residues: CASSLVGGPADTQYF. In nucleotides, the CDR3 is TGTGCCAGCAGCTTGGTGGGGGGCCCGGCAGATACGCAGTATTTT.

The chain couples TRBV7-2 to TRBJ2-5, with D possibly being TRBD1 (6 bases). The ends were cut back, 5 bases at V and 0 bases at J, with 13 bases in the middle. The CDR3 runs 15 residues. CDR1 is SGHTA and CDR2 is FQGNSA in the germline V gene. The CDR3, as DNA: TGTGCCAGCAGCACCGGGACAAGAAACCAAGAGACCCAGTACTTC. Protein: CASSTGTRNQETQYF.

The chain couples TRBV6-5 to TRBJ2-7; D is perhaps TRBD1 (6 bases). Germline values: CDR1 MNHEY, CDR2 SVGAGI. V lost 3 bases, J lost 6 bases, and 18 bases lay in between. The CDR3 length is 15 residues. CDR3 region: CASSYFGQSLGEQYF. The CDR3 DNA reads TGTGCCAGCAGTTATTTCGGACAGTCCCTCGGCGAGCAGTACTTC.

The rearrangement links TRBV5-4 to TRBJ2-2, with D perhaps matching TRBD1 or TRBD2 (6 bases each). Trimming removed 0 bases at V and 7 bases at J, with 13 bases between. The length of the CDR3 is 15 residues. From germline, CDR1 is SGHNT and CDR2 YYREEE (reference sequence). Written as DNA, the CDR3 is TGTGCCAGCAGCTTGGTTGGGGGGCTAGGCGGGGAGCTGTTTTTT. It yields the protein CASSLVGGLGGELFF.

The CDR3 nucleotides are TGTGCCACCAGCAGTCCTTTTGGGGAGGGGAGAGGAAGGGAAAAACTGTTTTTT. It yields the protein CATSSPFGEGRGREKLFF. The chain joins TRBV15 to TRBJ1-4; D is possibly TRBD1 (5 bases). Deletions cut 3 bases from V and 8 bases from J, with 25 bases between. The CDR3 spans 18 residues. Germline V lookup: CDR1 LNHNV, CDR2 YYDKDF (reference sequence).

The CDR3 here is CASRTRDRISNQPQHF. CDR3 coding DNA: TGTGCCAGCAGAACCCGTGACAGGATTAGCAATCAGCCCCAGCATTTT. The chain joins TRBV28 to TRBJ1-5; TRBD1 is a possible D gene (6 bases). Per germline, CDR1 MDHEN and CDR2 SYDVKM. CDR3 length: 16 amino acids. V lost 6 bases and J lost 0, with 15 bases in between. Complete variable domain (other parts from reference TRBV28 and TRBJ1-5): DVKVTQSSRYLVKRTGEKVFLECVQDMDHENMFWYRQDPGLGLRLIYFSYDVKMKEKGDIPEGYSVSREKKERFSLILESASTNQTSMYLCASRTRDRISNQPQHFGDGTRLSIL.

The chain couples TRBV9 to TRBJ1-6, with a possible D match to TRBD1 (5 bases). The germline gives CDR1 SGDLS, CDR2 YYNGEE. Trimming took 3 bases from V and 2 from J, leaving 12 bases between them. This CDR3 comprises 16 residues. CDR3 nucleotide sequence: TGTGCCAGCAGCGCCAGGGACTTTCCCTATAATTCACCCCTCCACTTT. It yields the protein CASSARDFPYNSPLHF.

This CDR3 reads CASSYPTGSGNTIYF. The CDR3 DNA follows: TGTGCCAGCAGTTACCCCACAGGCTCTGGAAACACCATATATTTT. The rearrangement joins TRBV6-2 or TRBV6-3 to TRBJ1-3; the D gene is possibly TRBD1 (5 bases). Trimming shortened V by 2 bases and J by 0 bases, and 8 bases separated the two germline ends. Germline CDR1 reads MNHEY; CDR2 reads SVGEGT. CDR3 length: 15 amino acids.

This clone turned up a few times. This chain links TRBV7-3 with TRBJ1-6; D is uncertain. With 4 bases removed from V and 4 bases from J, the gap between germline ends came to 5 bases. The CDR3 is 13 residues long. Germline V gene sequence: CDR1 SGHTA, CDR2 FQGTGA. The CDR3 reads CASSYGYNSPLHF. In DNA form, the CDR3 reads TGTGCCAGCAGCTACGGTTATAATTCACCCCTCCACTTT.